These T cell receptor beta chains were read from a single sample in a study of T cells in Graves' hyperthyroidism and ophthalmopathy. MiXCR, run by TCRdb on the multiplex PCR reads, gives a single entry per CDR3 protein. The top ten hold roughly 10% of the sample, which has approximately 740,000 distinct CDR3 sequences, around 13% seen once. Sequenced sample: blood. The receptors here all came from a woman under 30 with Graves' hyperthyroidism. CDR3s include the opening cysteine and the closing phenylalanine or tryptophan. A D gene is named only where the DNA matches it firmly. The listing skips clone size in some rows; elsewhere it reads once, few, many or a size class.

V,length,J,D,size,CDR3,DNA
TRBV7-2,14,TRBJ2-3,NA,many,CASSFLRTGDTQYF,TGTGCCAGCAGCTTTCTAAGAACAGGGGATACGCAGTATTTT
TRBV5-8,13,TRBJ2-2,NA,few,CASSWQELGELFF,TGTGCCAGCAGCTGGCAGGAGCTCGGGGAGCTGTTTTTT
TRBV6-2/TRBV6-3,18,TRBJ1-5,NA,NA,CASSHPLPGTPMDQPQHF,TGTGCCAGCAGCCACCCACTTCCGGGAACCCCTATGGATCAGCCCCAGCATTTT
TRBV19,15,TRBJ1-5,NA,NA,CATKRGLTTGQPQHF,TGTGCCACGAAAAGGGGACTTACCACAGGTCAGCCCCAGCATTTT
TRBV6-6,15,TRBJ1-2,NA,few,CASSYARVTESGYTF,TGTGCCAGCAGTTACGCGAGGGTGACCGAGAGTGGCTACACCTTC
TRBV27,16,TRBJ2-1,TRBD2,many,CASSPSTSGRFHEQFF,TGTGCCAGCAGCCCTTCGACTAGCGGGAGGTTCCATGAGCAGTTCTTC
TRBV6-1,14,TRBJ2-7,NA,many,CASSEWDMTYEQYF,TGTGCCAGCAGTGAATGGGACATGACCTACGAGCAGTACTTC
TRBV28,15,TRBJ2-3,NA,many,CASSVPGRGSDTQYF,TGTGCCAGCAGTGTCCCGGGACGGGGATCGGATACGCAGTATTTT
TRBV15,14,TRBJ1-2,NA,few,CATSRGGRDYGYTF,TGTGCCACCAGCAGAGGCGGCAGGGACTATGGCTACACCTTC
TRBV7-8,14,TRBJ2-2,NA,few,CASSLEGPRGELFF,TGTGCCAGCAGCTTGGAGGGCCCGCGCGGGGAGCTGTTTTTT
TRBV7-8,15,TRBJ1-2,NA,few,CASSLALTANYGYTF,TGTGCCAGCAGCTTAGCGTTGACAGCAAACTATGGCTACACCTTC
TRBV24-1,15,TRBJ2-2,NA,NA,CATTPGRAGTGELFF,TGTGCCACCACCCCAGGCAGGGCGGGCACCGGGGAGCTGTTTTTT
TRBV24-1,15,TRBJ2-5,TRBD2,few,CATSELAGGGETQYF,TGTGCCACCAGTGAGTTGGCGGGAGGTGGAGAGACCCAGTACTTC
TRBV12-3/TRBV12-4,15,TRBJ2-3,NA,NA,CASSFLSRDFDTQYF,TGTGCCAGCAGTTTTCTGTCCCGGGACTTCGATACGCAGTATTTT
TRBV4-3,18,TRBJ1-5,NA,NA,CASSQDWGGFLSNQPQHF,TGCGCCAGCAGCCAAGATTGGGGGGGCTTTCTTAGCAATCAGCCCCAGCATTTT
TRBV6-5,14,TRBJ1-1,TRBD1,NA,CASVPTGSDTEAFF,TGTGCCAGCGTTCCGACAGGGAGCGATACTGAAGCTTTCTTT
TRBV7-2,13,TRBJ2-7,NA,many,CASSLDGGAEQYF,TGTGCCAGCAGCTTAGATGGGGGCGCCGAGCAGTACTTC
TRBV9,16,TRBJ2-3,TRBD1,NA,CASSVQQGASTDTQYF,TGTGCCAGCAGCGTCCAGCAGGGGGCCTCCACAGATACGCAGTATTTT
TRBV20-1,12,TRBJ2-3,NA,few,CSARVYTDTQYF,TGCAGTGCTCGAGTGTACACAGATACGCAGTATTTT
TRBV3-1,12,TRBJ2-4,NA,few,CASSQVANIQYF,TGTGCCAGCAGCCAAGTAGCGAACATTCAGTACTTC
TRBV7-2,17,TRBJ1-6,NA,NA,CASSFQGIGSYNSPLHF,TGTGCCAGCAGCTTCCAGGGGATCGGCTCCTATAATTCACCCCTCCACTTT
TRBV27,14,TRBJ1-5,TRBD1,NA,CASRWRTGGQPQHF,TGTGCCAGCAGGTGGAGGACAGGGGGTCAGCCCCAGCATTTT
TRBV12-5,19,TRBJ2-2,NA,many,CASGLVLSADSPNTGELFF,TGTGCTAGTGGTTTGGTACTATCCGCGGACAGCCCGAACACCGGGGAGCTGTTTTTT
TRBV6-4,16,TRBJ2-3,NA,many,CASSDQWNASTDTQYF,TGTGCCAGCAGTGACCAGTGGAATGCTAGCACAGATACGCAGTATTTT
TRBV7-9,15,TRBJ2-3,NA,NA,CASSPPREGGDTQYF,TGTGCCAGCAGCCCACCCCGGGAAGGTGGGGATACGCAGTATTTT
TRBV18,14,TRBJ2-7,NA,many,CASSPTGPEDEQYF,TGTGCCAGCTCACCGACAGGCCCCGAGGACGAGCAGTACTTC
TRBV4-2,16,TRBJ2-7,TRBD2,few,CASSQVGQREFYEQYF,TGTGCCAGCAGCCAAGTCGGTCAGCGGGAATTCTACGAGCAGTACTTC
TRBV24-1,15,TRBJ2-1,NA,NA,CATSDGGKAYNEQFF,TGTGCCACCAGTGATGGTGGGAAGGCATACAATGAGCAGTTCTTC
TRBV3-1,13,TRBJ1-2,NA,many,CASSQNVNYGYTF,TGTGCCAGCAGCCAGAACGTTAACTATGGCTACACCTTC
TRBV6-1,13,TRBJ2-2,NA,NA,CASSAGLTGELFF,TGTGCCAGCAGTGCGGGACTTACCGGGGAGCTGTTTTTT
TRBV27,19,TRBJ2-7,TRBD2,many,CASSLGPGTSGRASYEQYF,TGTGCCAGCAGTTTGGGCCCCGGGACTAGCGGGAGGGCCTCCTACGAGCAGTACTTC
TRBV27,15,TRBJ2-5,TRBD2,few,CASSLRTSEQETQYF,TGTGCCAGCAGCTTGAGGACTAGCGAACAAGAGACCCAGTACTTC
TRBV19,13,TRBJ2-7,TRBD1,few,CASSKGTAYEQYF,TGTGCCAGTAGCAAAGGGACAGCCTACGAGCAGTACTTC